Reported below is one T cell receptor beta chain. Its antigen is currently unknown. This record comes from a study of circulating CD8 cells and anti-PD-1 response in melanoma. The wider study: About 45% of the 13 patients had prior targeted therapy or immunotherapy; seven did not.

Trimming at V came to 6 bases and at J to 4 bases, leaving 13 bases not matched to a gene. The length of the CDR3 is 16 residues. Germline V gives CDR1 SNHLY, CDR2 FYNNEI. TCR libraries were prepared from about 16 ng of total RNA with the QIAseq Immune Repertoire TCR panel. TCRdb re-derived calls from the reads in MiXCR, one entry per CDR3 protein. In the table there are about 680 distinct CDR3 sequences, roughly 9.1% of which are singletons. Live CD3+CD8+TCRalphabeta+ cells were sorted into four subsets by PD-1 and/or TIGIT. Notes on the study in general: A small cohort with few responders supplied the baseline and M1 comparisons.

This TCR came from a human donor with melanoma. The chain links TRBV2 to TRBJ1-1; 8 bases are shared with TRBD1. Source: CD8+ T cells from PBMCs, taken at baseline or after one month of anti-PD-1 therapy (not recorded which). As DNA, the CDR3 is TGTGCCAGCAGGAAGTCTCTCGACAGGGGAGGCACTGAAGCTTTCTTT. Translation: CASRKSLDRGGTEAFF. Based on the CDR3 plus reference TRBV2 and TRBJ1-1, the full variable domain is EPEVTQTPSHQVTQMGQEVILRCVPISNHLYFYWYRQILGQKVEFLVSFYNNEISEKSEIFDDQFSVERPDGSNFTLKIRSTKLEDSAMYFCASRKSLDRGGTEAFFGQGTRLTVV.